This record concerns one T cell receptor (beta chain) sequence. Germline V gene sequence: CDR1 SGHTA, CDR2 FQGNSA. Between the trimmed V and J ends, which lost 2 bases and 7 bases, there was a span of 17 bases. The CDR3 sequence is 15 residues long. This entry comes from a study of cytomegalovirus exposure and HLA in healthy donors. With 60 Vbeta and 13 Jbeta primers, the PCR was carried out. Only in-frame clones appear in the TCRdb table, and some are missing; sequencing was by immunoSEQ multiplex PCR. The sample lists some 170,000 clones, roughly 76% occurring once. The source of this sequence is a woman aged 50 to 65 in good health and CMV-seronegative. The rearrangement joins TRBV7-2 to TRBJ1-2; the D gene is possibly TRBD1 (6 bases). The sequenced sample consisted of PBMCs. The CDR3 coding sequence is TGTGCCAGCAGCTTACGACCTGGGGGCTCGGGTGGCTACACCTTC. This codes for CASSLRPGGSGGYTF.